This T cell receptor (beta chain) was identified in a study of regulatory T cells in long-lasting Graves disease. Germline-derived CDR1 and CDR2 are LGHDT and YNNKEL (reference sequence). The CDR3 length is 13 residues. The ends were cut back, 4 bases at V and 4 bases at J, with 8 bases in the middle. Time point indicated: newly diagnosed GD, antithyroid drugs for less than 3 months. With RNA extracted from PBMCs as input, the TCR library was made. At least ten counts were recorded for this clonotype. Sequencing libraries for TCR beta were prepared with iRepertoire HTBI primers and Arm-PCR of CDR3 regions. TCRdb re-called the multiplex PCR reads with MiXCR, one entry per CDR3 protein. Of around 360,000 distinct CDR3 sequences in the sample, 15% to 20% were seen once. The sample was also linked to a second study, of T cells in Graves' hyperthyroidism and ophthalmopathy.

The origin of this receptor is a woman aged 18-35 years with Graves disease. The sample consisted of peripheral blood mononuclear cells (PBMCs), taken at new diagnosis, from a patient treated with antithyroid drugs. The gene calls are TRBV3-1 and TRBJ2-1, with D perhaps being TRBD1 or TRBD2 (5 bases each). The CDR3 DNA follows: TGTGCCAGCAGCCGTGAGGGGTACAATGAGCAGTTCTTC. Protein: CASSREGYNEQFF.